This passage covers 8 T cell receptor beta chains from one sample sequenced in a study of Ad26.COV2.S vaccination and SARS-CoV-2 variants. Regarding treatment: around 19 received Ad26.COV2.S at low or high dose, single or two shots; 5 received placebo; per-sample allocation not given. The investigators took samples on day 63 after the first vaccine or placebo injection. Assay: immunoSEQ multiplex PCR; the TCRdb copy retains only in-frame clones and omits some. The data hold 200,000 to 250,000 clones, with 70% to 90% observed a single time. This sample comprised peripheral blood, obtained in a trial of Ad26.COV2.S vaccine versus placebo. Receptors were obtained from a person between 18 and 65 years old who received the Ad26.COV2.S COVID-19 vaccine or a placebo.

The CDR3 loop is CASSEGGTGGYFGNYGYTF. CDR3 DNA sequence: TGTGCCAGCAGTGAAGGGGGGACAGGGGGTTATTTTGGTAACTATGGCTACACCTTC. V usage is TRBV2 and J usage is TRBJ1-2; 11 nucleotides align to TRBD1. Germline V gene lookup returns CDR1 SNHLY and CDR2 FYNNEI. With V trimmed by 1 base and J by 1 base, 11 bases remained unmatched. CDR3 size: 19 residues.

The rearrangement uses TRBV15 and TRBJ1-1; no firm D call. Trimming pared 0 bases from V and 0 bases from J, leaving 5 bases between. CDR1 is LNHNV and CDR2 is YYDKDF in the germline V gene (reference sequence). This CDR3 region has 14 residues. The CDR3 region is CATSREPLNTEAFF. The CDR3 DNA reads TGTGCCACCAGCAGAGAACCCCTGAACACTGAAGCTTTCTTT.

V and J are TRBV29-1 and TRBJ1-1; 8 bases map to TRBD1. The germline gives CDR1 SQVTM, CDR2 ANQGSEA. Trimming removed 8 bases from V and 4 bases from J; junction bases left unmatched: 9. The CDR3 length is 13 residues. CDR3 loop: CSPTRGLGTEAFF. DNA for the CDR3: TGCAGCCCCACCAGGGGGCTAGGCACTGAAGCTTTCTTT. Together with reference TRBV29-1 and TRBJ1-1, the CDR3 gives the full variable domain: SAVISQKPSRDICQRGTSLTIQCQVDSQVTMMFWYRQQPGQSLTLIATANQGSEATYESGFVIDKFPISRPNLTFSTLTVSNMSPEDSSIYLCSPTRGLGTEAFFGQGTRLTVV.

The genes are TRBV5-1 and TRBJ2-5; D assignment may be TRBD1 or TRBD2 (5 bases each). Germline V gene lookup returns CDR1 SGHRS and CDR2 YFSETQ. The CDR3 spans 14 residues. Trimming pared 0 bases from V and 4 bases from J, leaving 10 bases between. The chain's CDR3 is CASSLGGVGETQYF. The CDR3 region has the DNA TGCGCCAGCAGCTTGGGAGGGGTGGGAGAGACCCAGTACTTC.

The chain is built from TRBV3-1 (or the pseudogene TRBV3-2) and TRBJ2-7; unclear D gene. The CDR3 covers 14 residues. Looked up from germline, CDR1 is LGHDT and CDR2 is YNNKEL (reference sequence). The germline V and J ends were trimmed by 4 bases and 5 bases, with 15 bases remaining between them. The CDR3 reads CASSRHGRKDEQYF. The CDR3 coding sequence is TGTGCCAGCAGCCGGCACGGCCGAAAGGACGAGCAGTACTTC.

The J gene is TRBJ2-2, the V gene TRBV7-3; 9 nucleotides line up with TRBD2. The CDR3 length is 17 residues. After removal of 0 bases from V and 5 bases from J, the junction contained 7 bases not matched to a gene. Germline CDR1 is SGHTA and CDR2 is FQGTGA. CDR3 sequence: CASSLTISGGYTGELFF. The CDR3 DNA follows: TGTGCCAGCAGCTTAACCATTAGCGGGGGCTATACCGGGGAGCTGTTTTTT.

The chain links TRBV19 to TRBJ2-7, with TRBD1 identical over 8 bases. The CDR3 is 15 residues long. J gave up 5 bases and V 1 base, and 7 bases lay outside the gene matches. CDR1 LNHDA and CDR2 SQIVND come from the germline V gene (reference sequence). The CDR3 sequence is CASSIVDRGIDEQYF. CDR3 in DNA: TGTGCCAGTAGTATAGTCGACAGGGGTATCGACGAGCAGTACTTC.

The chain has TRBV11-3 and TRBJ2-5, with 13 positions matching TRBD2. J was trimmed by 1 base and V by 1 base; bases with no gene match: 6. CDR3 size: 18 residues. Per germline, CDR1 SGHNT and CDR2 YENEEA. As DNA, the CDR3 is TGTGCCAGCAGCTTAGTCGCGACTAGCGGGAGGACCCAAGAGACCCAGTACTTC. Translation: CASSLVATSGRTQETQYF. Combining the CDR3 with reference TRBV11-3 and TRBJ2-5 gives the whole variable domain EAGVVQSPRYKIIEKKQPVAFWCNPISGHNTLYWYLQNLGQGPELLIRYENEEAVDDSQLPKDRFSAERLKGVDSTLKIQPAELGDSAVYLCASSLVATSGRTQETQYFGPGTRLLVL.